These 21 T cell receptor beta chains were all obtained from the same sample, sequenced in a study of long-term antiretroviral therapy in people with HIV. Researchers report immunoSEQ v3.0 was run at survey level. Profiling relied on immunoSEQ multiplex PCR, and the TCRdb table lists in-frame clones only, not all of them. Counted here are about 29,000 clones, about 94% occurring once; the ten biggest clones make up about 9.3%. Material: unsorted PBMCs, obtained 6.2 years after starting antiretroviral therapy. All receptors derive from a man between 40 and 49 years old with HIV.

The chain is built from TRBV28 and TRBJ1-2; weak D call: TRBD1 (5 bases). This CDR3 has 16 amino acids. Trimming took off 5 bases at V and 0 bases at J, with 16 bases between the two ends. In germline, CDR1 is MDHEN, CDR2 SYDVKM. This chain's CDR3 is CASSDPRDGSNYGYTF. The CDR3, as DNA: TGTGCCAGCAGTGACCCGAGGGACGGCTCTAACTATGGCTACACCTTC.

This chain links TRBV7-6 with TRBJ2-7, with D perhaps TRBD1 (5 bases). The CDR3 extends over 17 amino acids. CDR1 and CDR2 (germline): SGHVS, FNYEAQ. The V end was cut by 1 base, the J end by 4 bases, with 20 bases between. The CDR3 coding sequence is TGTGCCAGCAGCTTAGGGGTAGGGCAGGGTTTAAGGTACGAGCAGTACTTC. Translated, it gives CASSLGVGQGLRYEQYF.

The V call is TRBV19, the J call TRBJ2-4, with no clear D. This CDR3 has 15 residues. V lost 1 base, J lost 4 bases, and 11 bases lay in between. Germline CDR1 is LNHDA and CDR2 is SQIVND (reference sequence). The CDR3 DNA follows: TGTGCCAGTAGTATAGTTAAGGTACCGAAAAACATTCAGTACTTC. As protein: CASSIVKVPKNIQYF.

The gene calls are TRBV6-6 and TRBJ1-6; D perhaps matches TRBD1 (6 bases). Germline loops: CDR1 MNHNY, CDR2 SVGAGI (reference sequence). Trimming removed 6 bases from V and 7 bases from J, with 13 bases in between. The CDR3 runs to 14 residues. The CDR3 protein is CASREWDNNSPLHF. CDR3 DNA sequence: TGTGCCAGCAGGGAATGGGACAACAATTCACCCCTCCACTTT.

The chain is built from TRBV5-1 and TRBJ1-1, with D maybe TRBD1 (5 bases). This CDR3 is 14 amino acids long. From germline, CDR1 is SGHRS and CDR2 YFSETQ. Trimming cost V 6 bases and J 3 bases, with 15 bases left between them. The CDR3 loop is CASNRGGADTEAFF. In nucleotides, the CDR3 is TGCGCCAGCAACCGGGGAGGGGCGGACACTGAAGCTTTCTTT.

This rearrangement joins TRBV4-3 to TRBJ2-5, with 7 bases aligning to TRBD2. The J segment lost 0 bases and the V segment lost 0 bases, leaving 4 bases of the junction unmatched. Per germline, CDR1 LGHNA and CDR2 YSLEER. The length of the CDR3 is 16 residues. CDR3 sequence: CASSQESSGHQETQYF. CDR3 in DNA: TGCGCCAGCAGCCAAGAGTCTAGCGGCCACCAAGAGACCCAGTACTTC.

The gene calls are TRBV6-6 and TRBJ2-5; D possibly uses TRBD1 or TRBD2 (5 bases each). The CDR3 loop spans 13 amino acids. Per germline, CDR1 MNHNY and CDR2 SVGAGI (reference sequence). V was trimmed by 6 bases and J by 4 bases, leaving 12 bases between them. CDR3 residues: CASSPGTPETQYF. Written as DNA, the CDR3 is TGTGCCAGCAGCCCAGGGACCCCAGAGACCCAGTACTTC.

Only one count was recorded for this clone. CDR3 amino acids: CASSFSPSGGLYNEQFF. As DNA, the CDR3 is TGTGCCAGCAGCTTTTCTCCTAGCGGGGGACTTTACAATGAGCAGTTCTTC. The rearrangement links TRBV7-2 to TRBJ2-1; 10 nucleotides align to TRBD2. The trim removed 3 bases at V and 4 bases at J, leaving 9 bases unmatched. Germline V gene data show CDR1 as SGHTA and CDR2 as FQGNSA. The CDR3 consists of 17 residues.

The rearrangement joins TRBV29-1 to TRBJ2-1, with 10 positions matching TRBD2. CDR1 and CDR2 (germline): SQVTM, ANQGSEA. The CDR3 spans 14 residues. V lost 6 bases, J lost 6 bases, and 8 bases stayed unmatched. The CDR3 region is CSVILAGTLNEQFF. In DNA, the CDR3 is TGCAGCGTGATACTAGCGGGAACACTCAATGAGCAGTTCTTC.

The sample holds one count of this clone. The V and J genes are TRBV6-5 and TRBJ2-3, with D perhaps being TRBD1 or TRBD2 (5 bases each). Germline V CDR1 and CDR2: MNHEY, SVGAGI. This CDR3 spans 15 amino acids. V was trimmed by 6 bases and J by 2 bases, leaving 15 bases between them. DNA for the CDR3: TGTGCCAGCAGCGGGACGACAGACGCCACAGATACGCAGTATTTT. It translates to CASSGTTDATDTQYF.

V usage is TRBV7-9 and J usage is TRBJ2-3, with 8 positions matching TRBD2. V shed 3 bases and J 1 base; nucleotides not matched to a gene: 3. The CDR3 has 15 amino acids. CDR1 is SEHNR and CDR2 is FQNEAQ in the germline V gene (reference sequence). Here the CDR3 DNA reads TGTGCCAGCAGCTTCCCGACTAGCGGCACAGATACGCAGTATTTT. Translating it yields CASSFPTSGTDTQYF. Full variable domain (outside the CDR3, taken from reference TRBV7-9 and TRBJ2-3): DTGVSQNPRHKITKRGQNVTFRCDPISEHNRLYWYRQTLGQGPEFLTYFQNEAQLEKSRLLSDRFSAERPKGSFSTLEIQRTEQGDSAMYLCASSFPTSGTDTQYFGPGTRLTVL.

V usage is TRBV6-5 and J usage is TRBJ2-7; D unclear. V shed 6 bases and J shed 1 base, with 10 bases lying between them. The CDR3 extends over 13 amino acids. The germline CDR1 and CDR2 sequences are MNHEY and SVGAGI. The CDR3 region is CASRQGQSYEQYF. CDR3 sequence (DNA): TGTGCCAGCAGGCAAGGGCAGTCCTACGAGCAGTACTTC.

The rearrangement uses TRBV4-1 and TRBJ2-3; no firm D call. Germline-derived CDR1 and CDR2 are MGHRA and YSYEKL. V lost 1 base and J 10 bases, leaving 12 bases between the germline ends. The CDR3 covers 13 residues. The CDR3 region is CASSQVGPGPQYF. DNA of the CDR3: TGCGCCAGCAGCCAAGTTGGTCCAGGCCCGCAGTATTTT.

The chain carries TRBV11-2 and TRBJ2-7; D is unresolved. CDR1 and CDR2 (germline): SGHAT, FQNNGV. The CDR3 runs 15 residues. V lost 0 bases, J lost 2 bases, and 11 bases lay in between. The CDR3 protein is CASSLEVGITYEQYF. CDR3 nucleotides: TGTGCCAGCAGCTTAGAAGTTGGGATTACCTACGAGCAGTACTTC.

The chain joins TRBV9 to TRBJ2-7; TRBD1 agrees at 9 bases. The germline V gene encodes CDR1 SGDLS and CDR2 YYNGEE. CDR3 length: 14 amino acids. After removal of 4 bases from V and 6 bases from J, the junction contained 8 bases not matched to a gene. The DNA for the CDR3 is TGTGCCAGCAGCCCCCGGGACAGGGAACCCGAGCAGTACTTC. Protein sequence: CASSPRDREPEQYF. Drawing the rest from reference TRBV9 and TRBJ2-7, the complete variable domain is DSGVTQTPKHLITATGQRVTLRCSPRSGDLSVYWYQQSLDQGLQFLIQYYNGEERAKGNILERFSAQQFPDLHSELNLSSLELGDSALYFCASSPRDREPEQYFGPGTRLTVT.

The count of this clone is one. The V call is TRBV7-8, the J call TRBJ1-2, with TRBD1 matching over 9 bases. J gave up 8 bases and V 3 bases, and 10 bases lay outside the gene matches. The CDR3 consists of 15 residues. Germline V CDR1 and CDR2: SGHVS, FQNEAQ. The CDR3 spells CASSFSYWTGEGYTF. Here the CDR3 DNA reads TGTGCCAGCAGCTTCTCTTACTGGACAGGGGAGGGCTACACCTTC.

CDR3 sequence (DNA): TGTGCCAGCAGTCTCTTTGGGGGCTACGAGCAGTACTTC. Amino acid sequence: CASSLFGGYEQYF. The chain recombines TRBV7-6 with TRBJ2-7, with D possibly called TRBD1 or TRBD2 (5 bases each). Trimming removed 6 bases from V and 3 bases from J, with 12 bases in between. The CDR3 has 13 residues. Germline CDR1 SGHVS, CDR2 FNYEAQ.

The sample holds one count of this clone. CDR3 bases: TGTGCCAGCAGCCCTACCCTCCTGGACCAGGGGGCCGGGGAGCTGTTTTTT. This gives the protein CASSPTLLDQGAGELFF. The chain combines TRBV9 with TRBJ2-2; 7 positions match TRBD1. The CDR3 totals 17 residues. The germline CDR1 and CDR2 sequences are SGDLS and YYNGEE. V lost 4 bases and J lost 6; bases outside the gene matches: 15.

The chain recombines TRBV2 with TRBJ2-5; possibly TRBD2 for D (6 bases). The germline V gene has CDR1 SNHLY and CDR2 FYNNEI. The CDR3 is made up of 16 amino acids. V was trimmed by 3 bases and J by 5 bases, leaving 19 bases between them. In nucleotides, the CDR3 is TGTGCCAGCAGTGATGGTCGGAGGGGATCGTACGAGACCCAGTACTTC. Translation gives CASSDGRRGSYETQYF.

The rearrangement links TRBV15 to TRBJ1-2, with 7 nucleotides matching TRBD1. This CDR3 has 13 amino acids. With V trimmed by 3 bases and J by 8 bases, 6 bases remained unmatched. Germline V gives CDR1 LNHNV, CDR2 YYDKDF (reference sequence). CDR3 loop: CATSRRDSLGYTF. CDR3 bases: TGTGCCACCAGCAGGCGGGACAGCCTGGGCTACACCTTC.

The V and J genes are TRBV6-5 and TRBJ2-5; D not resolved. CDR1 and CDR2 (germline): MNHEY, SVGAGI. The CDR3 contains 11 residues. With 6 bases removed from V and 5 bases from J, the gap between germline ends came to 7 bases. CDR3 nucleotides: TGTGCCAGCAGAAGATATGAGACCCAGTACTTC. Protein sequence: CASRRYETQYF.